This passage covers 2 T cell receptor beta chains from one sample sequenced in a study of blood T cell repertoires in COVID-19. The data were produced by immunoSEQ multiplex PCR, yet TCRdb's version contains in-frame clones alone and is incomplete. The sample contains roughly 100,000 clones, approximately 90% of which appear only once. Sequencing was carried out using peripheral blood. Receptor source: an elderly woman with acute or convalescent COVID-19.

V and J are TRBV10-3 and TRBJ1-3, with D perhaps matching TRBD1 (5 bases). This CDR3 is 15 amino acids long. CDR1 and CDR2 (germline): ENHRY, SYGVKD. The V gene lost 2 bases and the J gene lost 4 bases, with 12 bases spanning the gap. The CDR3 is CAISEQGAQGNTIYF. The DNA of the CDR3 is TGTGCCATCAGTGAGCAGGGCGCCCAGGGAAACACCATATATTTT.

The rearrangement uses TRBV2 and TRBJ1-2, with 7 bases matching TRBD1. V was clipped by 6 bases and J by 2 bases; unmatched bases: 0. CDR1 and CDR2 (germline): SNHLY, FYNNEI. The CDR3 runs to 12 residues. This chain's CDR3 is CASRGQNYGYTF. CDR3 DNA sequence: TGTGCCAGCAGGGGACAGAACTATGGCTACACCTTC.